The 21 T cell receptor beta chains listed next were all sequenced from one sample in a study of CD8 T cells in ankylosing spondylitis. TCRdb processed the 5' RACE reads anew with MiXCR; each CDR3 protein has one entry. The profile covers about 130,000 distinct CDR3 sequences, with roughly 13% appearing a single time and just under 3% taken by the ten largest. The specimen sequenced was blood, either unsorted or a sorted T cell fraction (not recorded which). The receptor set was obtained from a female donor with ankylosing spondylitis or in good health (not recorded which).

CDR3 sequence reads: CASSPWVQETQYF. Here the CDR3 DNA reads TGTGCCAGCAGCCCATGGGTGCAAGAGACCCAGTACTTC. This chain uses TRBV12-3 or TRBV12-4 with TRBJ2-5; no clear D gene. The CDR3 has 13 amino acids. V was shortened by 6 bases and J by 2 bases, with 10 bases between the two germline ends.

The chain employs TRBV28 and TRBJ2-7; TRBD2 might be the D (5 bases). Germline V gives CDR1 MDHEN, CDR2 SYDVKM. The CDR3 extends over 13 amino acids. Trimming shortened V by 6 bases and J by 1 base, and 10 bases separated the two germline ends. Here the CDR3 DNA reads TGTGCCAGCAGCACGGGGTCTTCCTACGAGCAGTACTTC. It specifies CASSTGSSYEQYF.

The CDR3 DNA is TGTGCCAGCAAGAGAGGTGGGCTCTATGGCTACACCTTC. Its translation is CASKRGGLYGYTF. V usage is TRBV2 and J usage is TRBJ1-2; D gene uncertain. CDR1 and CDR2 (germline): SNHLY, FYNNEI. Trimming left V 7 bases short and J 4 bases short, with 13 bases between. The CDR3 sequence is 13 residues long.

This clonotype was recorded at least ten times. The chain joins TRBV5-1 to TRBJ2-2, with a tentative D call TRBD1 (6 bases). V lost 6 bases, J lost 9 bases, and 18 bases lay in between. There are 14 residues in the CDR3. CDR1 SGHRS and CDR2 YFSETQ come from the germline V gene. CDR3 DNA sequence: TGCGCCAGCAAGTCCCAGGGGATTGTCCGGGAGCTGTTTTTT. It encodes CASKSQGIVRELFF.

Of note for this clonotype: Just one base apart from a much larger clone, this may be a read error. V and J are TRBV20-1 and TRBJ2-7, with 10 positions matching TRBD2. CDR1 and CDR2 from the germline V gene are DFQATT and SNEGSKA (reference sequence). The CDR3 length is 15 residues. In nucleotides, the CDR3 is TGCAGTGCTCCAGCTAGCGGGAGAGGTGGCGACGAGCATTACTTC. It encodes CSAPASGRGGDEHYF.

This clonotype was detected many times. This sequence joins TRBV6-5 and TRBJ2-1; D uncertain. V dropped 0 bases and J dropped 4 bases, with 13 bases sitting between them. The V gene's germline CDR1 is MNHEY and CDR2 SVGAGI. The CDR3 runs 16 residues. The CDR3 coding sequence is TGTGCCAGCAGTTACTCCGGCAGAGCCGAATACAATGAGCAGTTCTTC. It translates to CASSYSGRAEYNEQFF.

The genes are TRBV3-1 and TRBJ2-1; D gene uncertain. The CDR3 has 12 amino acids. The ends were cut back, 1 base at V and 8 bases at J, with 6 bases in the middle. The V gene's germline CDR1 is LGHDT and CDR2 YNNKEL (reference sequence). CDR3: CASSQGSHEQFF. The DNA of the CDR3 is TGTGCCAGCAGCCAAGGGTCCCATGAGCAGTTCTTC.

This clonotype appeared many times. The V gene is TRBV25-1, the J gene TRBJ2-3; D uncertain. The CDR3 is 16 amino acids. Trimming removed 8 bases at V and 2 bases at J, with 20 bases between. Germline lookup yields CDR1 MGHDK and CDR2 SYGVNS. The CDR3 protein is CASSSDIDGPTDTQYF. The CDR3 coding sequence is TGTGCCAGCTCGTCCGACATTGACGGACCCACAGATACGCAGTATTTT.

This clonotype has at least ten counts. CDR3 sequence (DNA): TGTGCCAGCAGCTTACAAGGGGGGGCCTCCGGCTCCTACAATGAGCAGTTCTTC. It specifies CASSLQGGASGSYNEQFF. The chain uses TRBV11-1 and TRBJ2-1; tentatively, D is TRBD2 (7 bases). Per germline, CDR1 SGHAT and CDR2 FQDESV (reference sequence). CDR3 size: 18 residues. V gave up 2 bases and J gave up 0 bases, with 17 bases separating them.

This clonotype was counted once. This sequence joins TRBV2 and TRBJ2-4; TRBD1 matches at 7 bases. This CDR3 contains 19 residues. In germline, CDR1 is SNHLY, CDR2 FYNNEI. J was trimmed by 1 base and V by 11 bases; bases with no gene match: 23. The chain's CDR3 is CACCPRQGGLRVAKNIQYF. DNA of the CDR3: TGTGCCTGCTGTCCCCGACAGGGCGGATTAAGAGTGGCCAAAAACATTCAGTACTTC.

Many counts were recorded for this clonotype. CDR3 nucleotide sequence: TGCGCCAGCAGCACACAACCGAACACTGAAGCTTTCTTT. It encodes CASSTQPNTEAFF. The chain uses TRBV5-1 and TRBJ1-1, with D unresolved. The CDR3 loop spans 13 amino acids. Germline CDR1 reads SGHRS; CDR2 reads YFSETQ. V shed 4 bases and J shed 1 base, with 8 bases lying between them.

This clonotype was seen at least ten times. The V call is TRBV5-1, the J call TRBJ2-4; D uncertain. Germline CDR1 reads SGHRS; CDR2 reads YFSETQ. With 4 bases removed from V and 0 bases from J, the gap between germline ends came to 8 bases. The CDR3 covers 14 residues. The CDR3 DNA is TGCGCCAGCAGCCAACCCTTAGCCAAAAACATTCAGTACTTC. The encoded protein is CASSQPLAKNIQYF. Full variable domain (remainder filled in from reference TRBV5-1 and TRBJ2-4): KAGVTQTPRYLIKTRGQQVTLSCSPISGHRSVSWYQQTPGQGLQFLFEYFSETQRNKGNFPGRFSGRQFSNSRSEMNVSTLELGDSALYLCASSQPLAKNIQYFGAGTRLSVL.

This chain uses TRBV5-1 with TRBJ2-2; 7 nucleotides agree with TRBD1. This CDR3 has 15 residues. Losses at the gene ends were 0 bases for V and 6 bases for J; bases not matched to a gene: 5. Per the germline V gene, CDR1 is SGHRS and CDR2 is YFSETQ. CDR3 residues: CASSLAGTVPGELFF. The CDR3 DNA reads TGCGCCAGCAGCTTGGCCGGGACAGTCCCCGGGGAGCTGTTTTTT.

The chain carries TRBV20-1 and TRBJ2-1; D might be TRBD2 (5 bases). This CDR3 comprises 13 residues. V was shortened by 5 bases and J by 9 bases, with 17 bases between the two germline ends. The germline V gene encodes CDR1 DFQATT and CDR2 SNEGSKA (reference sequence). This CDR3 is CSAADFEDGEQFF. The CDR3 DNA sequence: TGCAGTGCTGCGGACTTCGAGGATGGTGAGCAGTTCTTC.

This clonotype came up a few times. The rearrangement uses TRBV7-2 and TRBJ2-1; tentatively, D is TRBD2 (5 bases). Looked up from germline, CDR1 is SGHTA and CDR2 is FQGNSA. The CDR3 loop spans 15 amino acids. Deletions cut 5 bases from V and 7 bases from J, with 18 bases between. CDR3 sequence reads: CASSLAVPSGNEQFF. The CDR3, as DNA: TGTGCCAGCAGCCTCGCAGTTCCCTCGGGGAATGAGCAGTTCTTC.

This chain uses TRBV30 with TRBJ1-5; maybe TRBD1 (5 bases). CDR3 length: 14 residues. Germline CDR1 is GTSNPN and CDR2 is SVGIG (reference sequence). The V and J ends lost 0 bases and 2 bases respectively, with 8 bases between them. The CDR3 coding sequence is TGTGCCTGGAGTGTGGGGGGTGGCAATCAGCCCCAGCATTTT. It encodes CAWSVGGGNQPQHF.

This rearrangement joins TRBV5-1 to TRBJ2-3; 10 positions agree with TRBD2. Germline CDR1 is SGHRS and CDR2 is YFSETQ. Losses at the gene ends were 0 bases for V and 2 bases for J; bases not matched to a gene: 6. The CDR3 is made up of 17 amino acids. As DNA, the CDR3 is TGCGCCAGCAGCTTGGCCGCTAGCGGGGGCCTCACAGATACGCAGTATTTT. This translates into CASSLAASGGLTDTQYF.

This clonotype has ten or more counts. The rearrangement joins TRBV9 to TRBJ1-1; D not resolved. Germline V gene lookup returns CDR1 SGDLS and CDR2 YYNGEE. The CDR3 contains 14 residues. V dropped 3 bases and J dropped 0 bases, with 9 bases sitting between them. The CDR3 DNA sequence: TGTGCCAGCAGCGCGACAACGGTGAACACTGAAGCTTTCTTT. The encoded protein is CASSATTVNTEAFF.

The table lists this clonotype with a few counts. CDR3 sequence reads: CASSEFPQSNQPQHF. CDR3 bases: TGTGCCAGCAGTGAATTTCCGCAGAGCAATCAGCCCCAGCATTTT. The chain couples TRBV6-1 to TRBJ1-5; the D is unclear. This CDR3 has 15 amino acids. The V gene lost 2 bases and the J gene lost 1 base, with 9 bases spanning the gap. The germline gives CDR1 MNHNS, CDR2 SASEGT.

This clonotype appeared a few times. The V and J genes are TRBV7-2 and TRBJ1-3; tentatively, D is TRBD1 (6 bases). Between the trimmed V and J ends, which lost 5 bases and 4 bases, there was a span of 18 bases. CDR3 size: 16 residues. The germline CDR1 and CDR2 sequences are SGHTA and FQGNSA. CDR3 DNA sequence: TGTGCCAGCAGCCCGAGCCGCGCAGGGGCCGGAAACACCATATATTTT. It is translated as CASSPSRAGAGNTIYF.

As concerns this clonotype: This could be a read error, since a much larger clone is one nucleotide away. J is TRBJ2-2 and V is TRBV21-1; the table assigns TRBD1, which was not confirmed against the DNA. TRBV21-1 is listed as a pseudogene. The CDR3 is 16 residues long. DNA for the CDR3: TGTGCCAGCAGCAAACTGAGGCACAGGGGTTCCGGGGAGCTGTTTTTT. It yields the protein CASSKLRHRGSGELFF.